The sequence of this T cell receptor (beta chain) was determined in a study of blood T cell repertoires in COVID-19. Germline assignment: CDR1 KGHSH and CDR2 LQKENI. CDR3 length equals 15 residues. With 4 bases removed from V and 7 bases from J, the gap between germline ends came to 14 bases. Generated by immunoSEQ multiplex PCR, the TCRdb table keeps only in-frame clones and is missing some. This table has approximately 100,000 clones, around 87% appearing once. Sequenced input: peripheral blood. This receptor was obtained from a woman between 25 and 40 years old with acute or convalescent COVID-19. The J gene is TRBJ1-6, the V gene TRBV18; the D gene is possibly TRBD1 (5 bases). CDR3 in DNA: TGTGCCAGCTCACTTAGTAGGGGTTTGAATTCACCCCTCCACTTT. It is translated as CASSLSRGLNSPLHF.